These 6 T cell receptor beta chains were sequenced from one sample in a study of HIV-infected patients and healthy controls. The repertoire came from unfractionated whole blood and reflected all unsorted peripheral T cells. About 500 ng RNA was reverse transcribed with alpha and beta constant-region primers. Separate chain-specific third strand synthesis with multiplexing indices produced the alpha and beta libraries. TCRdb reprocessed the 5' RACE reads via MiXCR and lists one record per CDR3 protein. In all, the sample yields around 20 distinct CDR3 sequences. Material: blood, obtained before antiretroviral therapy. The source of these receptors is an adult with HIV infection. The donor label of this sample is uncertain.

Turning to this clonotype: Since it is a stray read in a library aimed at alpha chains, this beta chain has a size that is not meaningful. The rearrangement joins TRBV7-8 to TRBJ1-6; no definite D call. Trimming shortened V by 0 bases and J by 16 bases, and 10 bases separated the two germline ends. The CDR3 runs 12 residues. Germline V gene data show CDR1 as SGHVS and CDR2 as FQNEAQ. For the CDR3, the DNA is TGTGCCAGCAGCTTAGCGAGGGTAGGACTCCACTTT. As protein: CASSLARVGLHF.

This clonotype was seen a few times. This beta chain lies outside the target of a library built for alpha chains; its clone size means little. This rearrangement joins TRBV4-2 to TRBJ1-1; D remains unclear. Germline V CDR1 and CDR2: LGHNA, YNFKEQ. This CDR3 is built from 16 residues. V shed 1 base and J shed 0 bases, with 12 bases lying between them. The CDR3 loop is CASSQGVTSLNTEAFF. The DNA of the CDR3 is TGTGCCAGCAGCCAAGGGGTTACATCATTGAACACTGAAGCTTTCTTT.

In its sample, this clonotype ranks as hyperexpanded. As an off-target read in a library built for alpha chains, this beta chain has a frequency of little significance. This sequence joins TRBV12-3 or TRBV12-4 and TRBJ2-1, with 8 bases identical to TRBD1. This CDR3 region has 17 residues. Trimming cost V 5 bases and J 5 bases; bases outside gene matches: 14. CDR3 in DNA: TGTGCCAGCAGTCTCGGACAGGGATGGTTATGGGACAATGAGCAGTTCTTC. Amino acid sequence: CASSLGQGWLWDNEQFF.

By sample fraction, this clonotype is hyperexpanded. As an off-target read in a library built for alpha chains, this beta chain has a frequency of little significance. V is TRBV2 and J is TRBJ2-3; possibly TRBD2 for D (5 bases). V was pared by 3 bases and J by 1 base, with 11 bases between. Germline CDR1 reads SNHLY; CDR2 reads FYNNEI. This CDR3 contains 15 residues. CDR3 DNA sequence: TGTGCCAGCAGTGACTCCGGGATTGGCACAGATACGCAGTATTTT. Translating it yields CASSDSGIGTDTQYF.

This clonotype ranks as hyperexpanded. The library was designed around alpha chains, so this beta chain is a stray read whose abundance carries little weight. This rearrangement joins TRBV7-6 to TRBJ2-5; D remains ambiguous. The CDR3 is 13 amino acids. Germline CDR1 SGHVS, CDR2 FNYEAQ. V was shortened by 0 bases and J by 5 bases, with 7 bases between the two germline ends. The CDR3 here is CASSLAVGETQYF. CDR3 nucleotides: TGTGCCAGCAGCTTAGCTGTCGGCGAGACCCAGTACTTC.

Concerning this clonotype itself: In a library made to pick up alpha chains, this beta chain is a stray read with a size that means little. This chain uses TRBV7-8 with TRBJ2-7; D possibly corresponds to TRBD2 (7 bases). V lost 5 bases and J lost 3, with 29 bases in between. The germline gives CDR1 SGHVS, CDR2 FQNEAQ. This CDR3 comprises 19 residues. CDR3 sequence reads: CASSLIRVRGGAGYYEQYF. The DNA of the CDR3 is TGTGCCAGCAGCCTAATCCGGGTCAGGGGCGGAGCGGGATACTACGAGCAGTACTTC.